Sequencing of this TCR beta chain was carried out in a study of T cell responses to AZD1222 COVID-19 vaccine. Clones were sequenced by immunoSEQ multiplex PCR, and TCRdb holds only the in-frame ones, with some missing. The sample consists of 100,000 to 150,000 clones, just over 85% of them appearing once. For this clone: At one boundary the junction diverges from the germline segment, which might be a read error.

CDR1 and CDR2 from the germline V gene are SSHAT and FNYEAQ (reference sequence). CDR3 length equals 15 residues. The receptor was isolated from an adult in good health. The sample was peripheral blood, taken on day 0 of AZD1222 vaccination. The V call is TRBV7-7, the J call TRBJ1-4, with D possibly TRBD1 on 5 matching bases. The CDR3 bases are TGTGCTAGCAGCTTAGAGGGGATGGGGGGTGAAAAACTGTTTTTT. Translation gives CASSLEGMGGEKLFF.